This T cell receptor (beta chain) was sequenced in a study of T cells after yellow fever vaccination. Study-wide results and caveats: The bulk population could contribute abundant contaminating clonotypes to FACS-sorted repertoires. The booster saw the reappearance of most primary-vaccination clones (approximately 97% CD4, about 88% CD8).

Trimming removed 8 bases from V and 4 bases from J, with 13 bases in between. This CDR3 contains 13 residues. MiXCR, applied by TCRdb to the 5' RACE reads, yields one record per CDR3 protein. The sample lists 350,000 to 450,000 distinct CDR3 sequences, roughly 20% occurring once. Note on this clonotype: Its antigen is undetermined.

This material consisted of PBMCs, taken before the yellow fever booster vaccination. V is TRBV12-3 or TRBV12-4 and J is TRBJ2-3; D unclear. The source of this sequence is a man aged 18 to 30 who received the YFV17D yellow fever vaccine. The CDR3 nucleotides read TGTGCCAGCCGGGCCCCAGCCGCAGATACGCAGTATTTT. It yields the protein CASRAPAADTQYF.